This T cell receptor beta chain was sequenced in a study of a mutant IDH1 vaccine in newly diagnosed glioma (dated by TCRdb to the early 2020s). Context from the whole study: Eight vaccinations were administered to patients in weeks 1, 3, 5, 7, 11, 15, 19 and 23, corresponding to visits V03 through V10. Of the roughly 34 treated patients, approximately 62% were male and around 38% were female, and a mean age of 40.4 years was recorded. Prior to enrollment, standard therapy consisting of radiotherapy alone, temozolomide alone, or radiochemotherapy with temozolomide had been administered to patients, with the combination being received by most patients. Six visits were used for peripheral blood collection: V03 (baseline), V05, V07, V10, V12 and V13. Vaccination was initiated 4-6 weeks after radiotherapy alone, or concurrently with temozolomide cycles in the chemotherapy-containing groups. Longitudinal TCRB deep sequencing was performed for 20 to 30 treated patients wherever samples were available for exploratory analyses.

According to the study, the label for this sample's time point signals: week 5, during vaccination. A 20-mer mutant IDH1 peptide at 300 micrograms in Montanide made up each vaccine dose, which was injected subcutaneously together with topical imiquimod. The donors had newly diagnosed IDH1-mutant astrocytomas of WHO grade 3 or 4 that showed loss of nuclear ATRX. The samples were drawn from NOA16, a multicentre, single-arm, open-label phase I trial in Germany that tested a mutant IDH1 peptide vaccine in humans for the first time. Genomic DNA for TCRB sequencing was extracted from EDTA blood using the DNeasy Blood and Tissue Kit. About this clone: This receptor's antigen is unknown. Base qualities were left out, and no much larger clone turns up one base away.

CDR1 and CDR2 were assigned from the germline V gene as LGHNA and YSLEER. From cysteine to phenylalanine, the CDR3 is 15 amino acids long. Only CDR3 DNA remains: 45 bases, in frame from the first base. V and J lose 1 base and 10 bases, and a span of 17 bases separates them. Receptors were amplified or captured by the immunoSEQ multiplex PCR assay. Following the manufacturer's protocol, the hsTCRB Kit was used to amplify rearranged TCR beta chain sequences. TCRB libraries were sequenced on an Illumina MiSeq. The study's processing was this. The proprietary platform of the kit vendor was used for demultiplexing, trimming and gene mapping. TCRdb took over this immuneACCESS table, retaining in-frame rearrangements with V and J assigned. Such tables are incomplete; in checked studies, under half of the missing clones stem from an unresolved V gene, and the remainder is unexplained. The V and J calls and clone size were taken over from that table, and D and trimming were inferred from the DNA. The table for this sample lists 56,000 or so clones; just under 80% of them were counted only once. Under 2% of the sample is taken by the ten largest.

The investigation overall reported the following: Pseudoprogression appeared unrelated to alterations in the top peripheral T cell clonotypes detected by TCRB sequencing. Vaccine-induced immune responses across multiple MHC alleles were detected in approximately 93% of patients. The authors noted that analyses of patient blood samples could not be reproduced because of sample limitations. PBMC samples for TCRB deep sequencing were selected based on availability.

The TCR comes from a woman in her thirties or forties with glioma. The chain employs TRBV4-3 and TRBJ1-5; a tentative D match to TRBD1 spans 5 bases. The source material was PBMCs, sampled from a glioma patient whose treatment included an IDH1 peptide vaccine. The DNA reads TGCGCCAGCAGCCAAGGGGGCCGGGGCGCTTTTCCCCAGCATTTT. It translates to CASSQGGRGAFPQHF.